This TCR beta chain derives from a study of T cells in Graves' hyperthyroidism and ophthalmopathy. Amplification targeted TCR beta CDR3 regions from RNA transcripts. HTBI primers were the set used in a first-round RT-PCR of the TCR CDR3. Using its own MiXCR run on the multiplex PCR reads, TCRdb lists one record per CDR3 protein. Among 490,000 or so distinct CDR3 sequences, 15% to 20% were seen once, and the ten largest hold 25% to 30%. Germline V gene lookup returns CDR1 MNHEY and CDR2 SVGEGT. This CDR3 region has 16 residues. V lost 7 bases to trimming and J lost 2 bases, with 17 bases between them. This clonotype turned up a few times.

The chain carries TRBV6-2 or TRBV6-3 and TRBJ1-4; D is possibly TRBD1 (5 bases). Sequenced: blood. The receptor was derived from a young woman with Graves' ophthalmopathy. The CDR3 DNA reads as TGTGCCAGCAAAAGATCCAGGGCGGGCACTAATGAAAAACTGTTTTTT. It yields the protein CASKRSRAGTNEKLFF.